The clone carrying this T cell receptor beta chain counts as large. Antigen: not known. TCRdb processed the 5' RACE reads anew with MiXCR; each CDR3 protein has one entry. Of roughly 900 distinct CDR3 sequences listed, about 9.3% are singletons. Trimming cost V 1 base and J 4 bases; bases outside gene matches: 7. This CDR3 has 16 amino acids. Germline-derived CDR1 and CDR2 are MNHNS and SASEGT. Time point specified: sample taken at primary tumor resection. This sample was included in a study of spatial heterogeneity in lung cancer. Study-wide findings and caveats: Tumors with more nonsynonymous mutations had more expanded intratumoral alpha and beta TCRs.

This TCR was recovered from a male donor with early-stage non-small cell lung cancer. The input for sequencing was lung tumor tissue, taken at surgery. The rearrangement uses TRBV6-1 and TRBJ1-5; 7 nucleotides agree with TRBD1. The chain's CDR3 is CASSEDEGAGNQPQHF. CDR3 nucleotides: TGTGCCAGCAGTGAAGATGAGGGGGCCGGGAATCAGCCCCAGCATTTT.